A selection of T cell receptor beta chains follows, all from one sample in a study of blood T cell repertoires in COVID-19. TCRdb's copy holds only in-frame clones and misses some; the assay was immunoSEQ multiplex PCR. The sample consists of over 250,000 clones, about 83% of them appearing once. Sample: peripheral blood. These receptors were taken from a woman aged 45 to 65 who had recovered from COVID-19. The CDR3 runs from the conserved cysteine through the conserved F or W. D genes are given only for firm matches. Clone size is given for some rows only: seen once, a few or many times, or a class if the clone is expanded.

CASSQDGGRSAGELFF,TGCGCCAGCAGCCAAGATGGGGGGAGGTCTGCCGGGGAGCTGTTTTTT,TRBJ2-2,NA,TRBV4-1,NA
CASSYPGTRDTQYF,TGTGCCAGCAGTTACCCAGGGACAAGGGATACGCAGTATTTT,TRBJ2-3,NA,TRBV6-2/TRBV6-3,NA
CASSDGGEKLFF,TGTGCCAGCAGTGACGGCGGAGAAAAACTGTTTTTT,TRBJ1-4,NA,TRBV2,NA
CASSLRTVYSGNTIYF,TGCGCCAGCAGCCTCCGGACAGTATACTCTGGAAACACCATATATTTT,TRBJ1-3,NA,TRBV5-1,NA
CASSVVGEETYYGYTF,TGTGCCAGCAGCGTAGTGGGGGAGGAGACTTACTATGGCTACACCTTC,TRBJ1-2,NA,TRBV9,NA
CASSLGGGHTGELFF,TGTGCCAGCAGCTTAGGCGGAGGTCACACCGGGGAGCTGTTTTTT,TRBJ2-2,NA,TRBV7-3,NA
CASSPGGDGGRVSSQFF,TGTGCCAGCAGCCCCGGGGGGGACGGGGGCCGAGTCTCCTCGCAGTTCTTC,TRBJ2-1,NA,TRBV5-4,TRBD2
CASSLGSGTGAFLFF,TGCGCCAGCAGCTTGGGTTCCGGGACAGGGGCCTTTTTGTTCTTT,TRBJ1-1,NA,TRBV5-1,TRBD1
CATTPGGGHNEQFF,TGTGCCACAACCCCCGGCGGGGGGCACAATGAGCAGTTCTTC,TRBJ2-1,NA,TRBV6-5,TRBD2
CASSQGREGGWGNGYTF,TGTGCCAGCAGCCAGGGTCGGGAGGGAGGTTGGGGTAATGGCTACACCTTC,TRBJ1-2,NA,TRBV3-1/TRBV3-2,NA
CAWSGRQLSSYNSPLHF,TGTGCCTGGAGTGGAAGACAGCTTAGCTCCTATAATTCACCCCTCCACTTT,TRBJ1-6,NA,TRBV30,NA
CASSPSPSSYNEQFF,TGTGCCAGCAGCCCAAGCCCTAGCTCCTACAATGAGCAGTTCTTC,TRBJ2-1,once,TRBV7-3,NA
CASSAIRGDTQYF,TGTGCCAGCAGTGCCATCCGGGGGGATACGCAGTATTTT,TRBJ2-3,NA,TRBV2,NA
CASSVPHSGKLGDTQYF,TGTGCCAGCAGCGTCCCCCATAGCGGGAAGTTGGGAGATACGCAGTATTTT,TRBJ2-3,NA,TRBV9,TRBD2
CASSSGLDKDTQYF,TGTGCCAGCAGCTCGGGACTAGATAAAGATACGCAGTATTTT,TRBJ2-3,few,TRBV5-4,TRBD2
CASSQDSGGLTDTQYF,TGTGCCAGCAGCCAAGATAGCGGGGGGCTCACAGATACGCAGTATTTT,TRBJ2-3,NA,TRBV4-2,TRBD2
CASSFGGSAPKNIQYF,TGTGCCAGCAGCTTTGGCGGGAGTGCACCCAAAAACATTCAGTACTTC,TRBJ2-4,NA,TRBV11-2,TRBD2
CASSLGSGSLGDTQYF,TGTGCCAGCAGCTTGGGGTCAGGGTCTTTGGGAGATACGCAGTATTTT,TRBJ2-3,NA,TRBV5-4,NA
CASSPTEQGQYF,TGTGCCAGCAGCCCAACGGAACAGGGGCAGTACTTC,TRBJ2-7,NA,TRBV7-3,NA
CASSRVEIGEQFF,TGCGCCAGCAGCCGGGTTGAGATCGGTGAGCAGTTCTTC,TRBJ2-1,once,TRBV5-1,NA
CASSNPKSGEETQYF,TGTGCCAGCAGCAATCCGAAATCGGGGGAAGAGACCCAGTACTTC,TRBJ2-5,NA,TRBV21-1,NA
CAWSAKGRDRGLNTIYF,TGTGCCTGGAGCGCTAAAGGTAGGGACAGGGGCCTCAACACCATATATTTT,TRBJ1-3,NA,TRBV30,TRBD1
CASSSRQPNTGELFF,TGTGCCAGCAGTTCCCGACAGCCGAACACCGGGGAGCTGTTTTTT,TRBJ2-2,NA,TRBV6-5,NA
CASSVAGGSGYEQFF,TGTGCCAGCAGCGTAGCGGGGGGGAGCGGTTATGAGCAGTTCTTC,TRBJ2-1,NA,TRBV9,TRBD2
CASSQDSGPETQYF,TGCGCCAGCAGCCAAGATTCAGGGCCAGAGACCCAGTACTTC,TRBJ2-5,NA,TRBV4-3,NA
CASSVPGNPYNEQFF,TGTGCCAGCAGTGTCCCAGGGAACCCCTACAATGAGCAGTTCTTC,TRBJ2-1,NA,TRBV27,NA